Listed below are T cell receptor beta chains from one sample, sequenced in a study of PD-1 blockade in classical Hodgkin lymphoma. Some clones are missing from TCRdb's copy, which holds only in-frame ones; the method was immunoSEQ multiplex PCR. This repertoire shows roughly 25,000 clones, roughly 80% found once; its top ten account for 6.5% to 8%. The starting material was peripheral blood mononuclear cells (PBMCs), obtained at baseline. The receptors were gathered from a human donor with classical Hodgkin lymphoma. CDR3s include the opening cysteine and the closing phenylalanine or tryptophan. The D gene is left open where the match is weak.

v_gene,j_gene,d_gene,CDR3aa
TRBV19,TRBJ2-7,.,CASSPVASYEQYF
TRBV28,TRBJ1-2,TRBD1,CASSKGTGGRGYTF
TRBV21-1,TRBJ1-5,.,CASSGDHTSDQPQHF
TRBV7-2,TRBJ2-3,TRBD2,CASSFPAGGRGDTQYF
TRBV25-1,TRBJ1-6,.,CASSESLGLVEDSPLHF
TRBV7-6,TRBJ1-3,.,CASSLGPSGAEGNTIYF
TRBV27,TRBJ1-5,TRBD1,CASSSQGALKPQHF
TRBV6-1,TRBJ1-5,.,CASSEDRGRQPQHF
TRBV7-2,TRBJ1-6,.,CASSLGEGLGSPLHF
TRBV9,TRBJ1-3,.,CASSADRLRPGNTIYF
TRBV19,TRBJ1-5,TRBD1,CASSRGTGENQPQHF
TRBV9,TRBJ2-2,TRBD2,CASSVGGSGELFF
TRBV9,TRBJ2-7,.,CASSVAGRVSDEQYF
TRBV11-2,TRBJ1-3,TRBD1,CASSWTGTGNTIYF
TRBV6-4,TRBJ2-3,TRBD2,CASSDATSGGHKSTDTQYF
TRBV7-9,TRBJ2-2,TRBD2,CVSSSPYGTSSLDTGELFF
TRBV27,TRBJ1-3,.,CASSPHPTGANSGNTIYF
TRBV5-6,TRBJ2-5,.,CASSVPRGRETQYF
TRBV18,TRBJ2-3,TRBD1,CASSRFRTGGTDTQYF
TRBV7-2,TRBJ2-2,.,CASSSRDLPGELFF
TRBV5-6,TRBJ2-5,TRBD2,CASSLARRGGVQETQYF
TRBV19,TRBJ2-5,.,CASSTTVQETQYF
TRBV27,TRBJ1-6,.,CASSFRTVNSPLHF
TRBV5-1,TRBJ2-1,.,CASSLGRANEQFF
TRBV11-2,TRBJ2-5,TRBD2,CASSLGPGLAQRPQYF
TRBV7-8,TRBJ2-7,TRBD2,CASSLASGGRYEQYF
TRBV9,TRBJ2-1,.,CASSVEGHEQFF
TRBV29-1,TRBJ1-2,.,CSVEGGGYTF
TRBV2,TRBJ2-2,.,CASSETDFANTGELFF
TRBV30,TRBJ1-3,.,CAWSVVGGNTIYF
TRBV5-4,TRBJ1-6,.,CASSVNRAYNSPLHF
TRBV10-3,TRBJ1-5,.,CAISESGGGGQPQHF
TRBV28,TRBJ2-7,TRBD2,CASSFTVGLAGGRRLEQYF
TRBV7-9,TRBJ1-1,TRBD1,CASSSPDRGWTEAFF
TRBV14,TRBJ1-2,.,CASSQDIIFGYTF
TRBV7-6,TRBJ2-1,.,CASSNPNEQFF
TRBV19,TRBJ1-1,TRBD1,CASSTAGTGLDTEAFF
TRBV27,TRBJ1-5,TRBD1,CASSKDRGDSNQPQHF
TRBV29-1,TRBJ1-1,.,CSVEGGGNTEAFF
TRBV7-2,TRBJ2-5,.,CASRGDRSQETQYF
TRBV7-3,TRBJ1-1,.,CASSLARNTEAFF
TRBV5-1,TRBJ1-1,.,CASSPTEPQGEAFF
TRBV6-1,TRBJ2-6,.,CASSNRQSGANVLTF
TRBV19,TRBJ1-2,TRBD1,CASRIRTGDYGYTF
TRBV5-1,TRBJ2-7,TRBD1,CASSLGQGFYEQYF
TRBV4-3,TRBJ1-1,.,CASSPTRDRYTEAFF
TRBV18,TRBJ1-3,.,CASSPKVVPDGRRNTIYF
TRBV30,TRBJ1-6,.,CAWSQRGVDSPLHF
TRBV11-1,TRBJ2-2,.,CASSRGLNTGELFF
TRBV2,TRBJ1-5,.,CASNGQTYSNQPQHF
TRBV7-2,TRBJ1-3,TRBD1,CASSSQTGSGNTIYF
TRBV7-3,TRBJ2-2,TRBD1,CASSESTGVGELFF
TRBV5-1,TRBJ1-2,.,CASSFGVGYGYTF